The entry below describes one T cell receptor beta chain. The data originate from a study of blood T cell repertoires in COVID-19. In the study overall: Acute and convalescent COVID-19 samples came from the United States, Italy and Spain. T cells, B-cell-depleted T cells, or PBMCs supplied cDNA or gDNA.

In Cohort 3, a recovered donor had either two negative PCRs, clearance, or symptom resolution. Germline V gene data show CDR1 as MNHEY and CDR2 as SMNVEV (reference sequence). CDR3 length: 15 amino acids. Trimming at V came to 4 bases and at J to 0 bases, leaving 3 bases not matched to a gene. Assay: immunoSEQ multiplex PCR; the TCRdb copy retains only in-frame clones and omits some. Here the sample spans about 130,000 clones, around 83% being singletons. The TCR sequence derives from a man younger than 45 who had recovered from COVID-19. The sample taken for sequencing was PBMCs or T cells enriched from blood (not recorded which). The chain uses TRBV27 and TRBJ2-1, with 7 bases aligning to TRBD1. CDR3 protein: CASSYRTGSYNEQFF. The CDR3 region has the DNA TGTGCCAGCAGTTACCGGACAGGCTCCTACAATGAGCAGTTCTTC.